These 3 T cell receptor beta chains share one sample of origin, sequenced in a study of T cell repertoires in cytomegalovirus infection. Each CDR3 protein is one row after TCRdb ran MiXCR on the reads. The table has about 200,000 distinct CDR3 sequences, less than 9.5% seen once. Material for sequencing was PBMCs. The receptors here all came from a human donor in good health (CMV status not recorded). Some clones in this sample may be carry-over from other donors' samples.

This clonotype was detected ten times or more. The chain has TRBV7-2 and TRBJ1-1; D gene unclear. This CDR3 comprises 14 residues. The germline V and J ends were trimmed by 0 bases and 1 base, with 6 bases remaining between them. Germline lookup yields CDR1 SGHTA and CDR2 FQGNSA. The CDR3 sequence is CASSLASANTEAFF. The CDR3 DNA reads as TGTGCCAGCAGCTTAGCCTCGGCGAACACTGAAGCTTTCTTT. Full variable domain (outside the CDR3, taken from reference TRBV7-2 and TRBJ1-1): GAGVSQSPSNKVTEKGKDVELRCDPISGHTALYWYRQSLGQGLEFLIYFQGNSAPDKSGLPSDRFSAERTGGSVSTLTIQRTQQEDSAVYLCASSLASANTEAFFGQGTRLTVV.

Comment on this clonotype: A single base separates this from a much larger clone, so it may be a read error. V and J are TRBV28 and TRBJ1-6; 9 nucleotides align to TRBD1. The CDR3 extends over 13 amino acids. The germline V gene encodes CDR1 MDHEN and CDR2 SYDVKM. CDR3 sequence: CASKGQGRSPLYF. CDR3 sequence (DNA): TGTGCCAGCAAGGGACAGGGTCGTTCACCCCTCTACTTT.

This clonotype was counted ten times or more. J is TRBJ2-5 and V is TRBV28, with TRBD2 matching 8 bases. The germline CDR1 and CDR2 sequences are MDHEN and SYDVKM. J lost 2 bases, V lost 2 bases, and 4 bases had no gene match. The CDR3 is 15 amino acids. For the CDR3, the DNA is TGTGCCAGCAGTTTAGGACTAGCATTACAAGAGACCCAGTACTTC. It codes for CASSLGLALQETQYF.